The entry below describes one TCR beta chain. Original processing notes: The assay estimated nucleated cells by amplifying reference gene primers. Sequencing was performed with immunoSEQ multiplex PCR; in TCRdb, only in-frame clones are kept and a portion is missing. V and J calls plus clone size are reproduced from that table; the DNA served to infer D and trimming. The sample contains approximately 290,000 clones, 84% of which appear only once. This sample stems from a study of blood T cell repertoires in COVID-19. Study-wide background: The study drew acute and convalescent COVID-19 samples from the United States, Italy and Spain.

Per the germline V gene, CDR1 is SGDLS and CDR2 is YYNGEE. CDR3 size: 16 residues. V gave up 3 bases and J gave up 4 bases; unmatched junction bases: 12. Sequenced sample: peripheral blood. This receptor was taken from a person aged 70 to 85 with COVID-19, enrolled during active disease. The chain recombines TRBV9 with TRBJ2-7, with 8 bases matching TRBD1. DNA of the CDR3: TGTGCCAGCAGCGCAGGTTTCGGACAGGGATTATACGAGCAGTACTTC. Protein sequence: CASSAGFGQGLYEQYF.